Listed below are T cell receptor beta chains from one sample, sequenced in a study of Ad26.COV2.S vaccination and SARS-CoV-2 variants. Libraries were prepared by immunoSEQ multiplex PCR; TCRdb keeps only in-frame clonotypes and omits some of them. The sample lists under 550,000 clones, around nine tenths seen once, with about 4% in the top ten. Sequencing used peripheral blood, obtained in a trial of Ad26.COV2.S vaccine versus placebo. These receptors came from a person aged 18 to 59 who received the Ad26.COV2.S COVID-19 vaccine or a placebo. The CDR3 runs from the conserved cysteine through the conserved F or W. D genes are given only for firm matches. Some rows mark clone size as missing; the rest say once, few, many or name a class of expanded clone.

d_call	clone_size	v_call	j_call	cdr3_nt	cdr3_aa
NA	NA	TRBV18	TRBJ2-3	TGTGCCAGCTCACCACCGTCTAACACAGATACGCAGTATTTT	CASSPPSNTDTQYF
NA	NA	TRBV3-1/TRBV3-2	TRBJ1-5	TGTGCCAGCAGCCCCGGGGCTTTACGAACGCCCCACAATCAGCCCCAGCATTTT	CASSPGALRTPHNQPQHF
TRBD2	NA	TRBV6-5	TRBJ2-1	TGTGCCAGCAGGTTAGCGGGGGATCACAATGAGCAGTTCTTC	CASRLAGDHNEQFF
NA	NA	TRBV29-1	TRBJ1-2	TGCAGCGTTGAAGATAGTAAGGGGCGGAATGGCTACACCTTC	CSVEDSKGRNGYTF
TRBD1	NA	TRBV7-9	TRBJ2-7	TGTGCCAGCAGCTTCCGGACAGGGGTAGTCTACGAGCAGTACTTC	CASSFRTGVVYEQYF
TRBD1	once	TRBV7-3	TRBJ1-2	TGTGCCAGCAGCCTACAGGGGGCGCGAGGCTACACCTTC	CASSLQGARGYTF
TRBD1	NA	TRBV19	TRBJ2-1	TGTGCCAGTTGGGACAGGGTTTACGATGAGCAGTTCTTC	CASWDRVYDEQFF
NA	few	TRBV21-1	TRBJ1-5	TGTGCCAGCACCCGCGAAGGGACAGGCCCCAATCAGCCCCAGCATTTT	CASTREGTGPNQPQHF
TRBD2	NA	TRBV13	TRBJ2-7	TGTGCCAGCAGCCCGCAGGGGCGGGGGGTTCTGTCCTACGAGCAGTACTTC	CASSPQGRGVLSYEQYF
NA	NA	TRBV5-1	TRBJ1-3	TGCGCCAGCAGCTTGGACCAGGGTTCGCGCTCTGGAAACACCATATATTTT	CASSLDQGSRSGNTIYF
NA	NA	TRBV7-2	TRBJ2-6	TGTGCCAGCAGCTTTAGCGGGGCCAACGTCCTGACTTTC	CASSFSGANVLTF
NA	NA	TRBV9	TRBJ2-3	TGTGCCAGCAGCTTCCGGGCAGGGGGCACAGATACGCAGTATTTT	CASSFRAGGTDTQYF
NA	NA	TRBV5-6	TRBJ2-5	TGTGCCAGCAGCTTCGAACAGATTGAGACCCAGTACTTC	CASSFEQIETQYF
NA	NA	TRBV30	TRBJ1-3	TGTGCCTGGAGTGTAACAGGCTGGGGCATATATTTT	CAWSVTGWGIYF
TRBD2	NA	TRBV6-2/TRBV6-3	TRBJ2-2	TGTGCCAGCAGTTACTCCCCGGGGGGGTACACCGGGGAGCTGTTTTTT	CASSYSPGGYTGELFF
TRBD1	NA	TRBV7-3	TRBJ1-2	TGTGCCAGCAGTTCCGGTATGGGGGACAGAGGGAATGGCTACACCTTC	CASSSGMGDRGNGYTF
NA	NA	TRBV6-6	TRBJ1-5	TGTGCCAGCACCTTGGGGGAGTATCTGGGGAATCAGCCCCAGCATTTT	CASTLGEYLGNQPQHF
TRBD2	once	TRBV3-1/TRBV3-2	TRBJ2-1	TGTGCCCGCAGCCAAGATTTAGGGGAGGGCCTAGCGGGGGGGCTTTACAATGAGCAGTTCTTC	CARSQDLGEGLAGGLYNEQFF
TRBD2	NA	TRBV7-2	TRBJ2-3	TGTGCCAGCAGCCTGCTAGCGGGGGGCGCAGATACGCAGTATTTT	CASSLLAGGADTQYF
NA	NA	TRBV7-3	TRBJ2-2	TGTGCCAGCAGCGCGAGACCGGGGGCGAACACCGGGGAGCTGTTTTTT	CASSARPGANTGELFF
NA	NA	TRBV5-3	TRBJ2-1	TGTGCCAGAAGCCGGGCTGAGCAGTTCTTC	CARSRAEQFF
TRBD1	NA	TRBV11-1	TRBJ2-1	TGTGCCAGCAGTCCAGTTGGGCTCCAGGGGGATGAGCAGTTCTTC	CASSPVGLQGDEQFF
NA	NA	TRBV6-2/TRBV6-3	TRBJ2-2	TGTGCCAGCAGTTACAGAGGAACGGACACCGGGGAGCTGTTTTTT	CASSYRGTDTGELFF
NA	many	TRBV28	TRBJ2-2	TGTGCCAGCAGGGGCGGGGACGAAGCCGGGGAGCTGTTTTTT	CASRGGDEAGELFF
TRBD2	few	TRBV5-4	TRBJ2-1	TGTGCCAGCAGCGAAAGCGGGGGGCCCTACAATGAGCAGTTCTTC	CASSESGGPYNEQFF
NA	NA	TRBV5-1	TRBJ2-7	TGCGCCAGCAGCTTGGGGCAGGGTAGGTACGAGCAGTACTTC	CASSLGQGRYEQYF
NA	once	TRBV5-1	TRBJ2-3	TGCGCCAGCAGCTTGGATTCCACAGATACGCAGTATTTT	CASSLDSTDTQYF
NA	NA	TRBV6-2/TRBV6-3	TRBJ1-3	TGTGCCAGCAGTCCCGACCTCGGAACAACCATATATTTT	CASSPDLGTTIYF
TRBD1	NA	TRBV5-5	TRBJ1-4	TGTGCCAGCAGCGAAAGGACAGGGTGGGAGACTAATGAAAAACTGTTTTTT	CASSERTGWETNEKLFF
NA	NA	TRBV24-1	TRBJ2-2	TGTGCCACCAGTGACCCCACCGGGGAGCTGTTTTTT	CATSDPTGELFF
NA	NA	TRBV30	TRBJ2-3	TGTGCCTGGAGTCTTTCAGGGCTCGGGAATACGCAGTATTTT	CAWSLSGLGNTQYF
NA	NA	TRBV19	TRBJ1-6	TGTGCCAGTAGTCGCAAGGGCAGGGATTCGGGGATTTCACCCCTCCACTTT	CASSRKGRDSGISPLHF
NA	NA	TRBV7-9	TRBJ2-7	TGTGCCAGCAGCTCCCAGGTAGACTCCTACGAGCAGTACTTC	CASSSQVDSYEQYF
NA	NA	TRBV30	TRBJ2-7	TGTGCCTGCCAAAGGGCCCACGAGCAGTACTTC	CACQRAHEQYF
NA	NA	TRBV10-1	TRBJ1-3	TGCGCCAGCAAAGGCTGCCAGAGCTCTGGAAACACCATATATTTT	CASKGCQSSGNTIYF
NA	NA	TRBV5-5	TRBJ1-1	TGTGCCAGCAGCCCCGGTGGGTTAGACACTGAAGCTTTCTTT	CASSPGGLDTEAFF
TRBD1	NA	TRBV9	TRBJ2-1	TGTGCCAGTTCCGACCAGGGAGGGACAGGGTTTAGTCTCGGGCAGTTCTTC	CASSDQGGTGFSLGQFF
TRBD1	NA	TRBV5-5	TRBJ1-2	TGTGCCAGCAGCATATCTGGGGGACAGAGCTTC	CASSISGGQSF
TRBD1	NA	TRBV18	TRBJ1-5	TGTGCCAGCTCAGGGACAGGCAATCAGCCCCAGCATTTT	CASSGTGNQPQHF
NA	NA	TRBV9	TRBJ2-1	TGTGCCAGCACCCCCAGGGGGGACCTGGTAAACAATGAGCAGTTCTTC	CASTPRGDLVNNEQFF
NA	NA	TRBV2	TRBJ2-7	TGTGCCAGCAGTGGTTCGACCAAGAACTACGAGCAGTACTTC	CASSGSTKNYEQYF
TRBD2	NA	TRBV7-2	TRBJ2-3	TGTGCCAGCAGCTTAGTGGGGGGTAGCGGGTGCACAGATACGCAGTATTTT	CASSLVGGSGCTDTQYF
NA	few	TRBV12-5	TRBJ1-6	TGTGCTAGTGTTCCGGGGGAAAGTAATTCACCCCTCCACTTT	CASVPGESNSPLHF
NA	NA	TRBV28	TRBJ2-7	TGTGCCAGCAGGGTGAATCTGGACAGTTACTACGAGCAGTACTTC	CASRVNLDSYYEQYF
TRBD2	NA	TRBV4-3	TRBJ2-7	TGCGCCAGCAGTCGACTAGCGGGGGGGCCTGACGAGCAGTACTTC	CASSRLAGGPDEQYF